This T cell receptor beta chain was sequenced in a study of T cell changes during pregnancy in multiple sclerosis. Per germline, CDR1 LGHNT and CDR2 FRNRAP. This CDR3 region has 13 residues. J was trimmed by 6 bases and V by 10 bases; bases with no gene match: 4. Profiled with immunoSEQ multiplex PCR; TCRdb holds only in-frame clones, not every one. In the table there are about 59,000 clones, roughly 94% of which are singletons. Sample: CD8+ T cells from peripheral blood mononuclear cells, taken after pregnancy. V is TRBV12-5 and J is TRBJ2-1; 12 positions agree with TRBD2. The TCR comes from a female donor with multiple sclerosis, enrolled in a pregnancy study. The CDR3 region has the DNA TGTGCTACTGGACTAGCGGGAAGCAATGAGCAGTTCTTC. Protein sequence: CATGLAGSNEQFF.